The entry below describes one T cell receptor (beta chain). The data stem from a study of cytomegalovirus exposure and HLA in healthy donors. PCR used 60 Vbeta primers and 13 Jbeta primers. Data came from immunoSEQ multiplex PCR; TCRdb stores just in-frame clones and leaves some out. The data hold about 110,000 clones, with 73% observed a single time. V gave up 6 bases and J gave up 2 bases; unmatched junction bases: 6. The CDR3 is made up of 14 amino acids. Per the germline V gene, CDR1 is MNHEY and CDR2 is SVGAGI. The receptor was derived from a man aged 35 to 55 in good health and CMV-seronegative. The rearrangement links TRBV6-5 to TRBJ1-2; 7 bases match TRBD1. What was sequenced was PBMCs. The CDR3 bases are TGTGCCAGCAGCACAGGGGCCACCAACTATGGCTACACCTTC. It is translated as CASSTGATNYGYTF.